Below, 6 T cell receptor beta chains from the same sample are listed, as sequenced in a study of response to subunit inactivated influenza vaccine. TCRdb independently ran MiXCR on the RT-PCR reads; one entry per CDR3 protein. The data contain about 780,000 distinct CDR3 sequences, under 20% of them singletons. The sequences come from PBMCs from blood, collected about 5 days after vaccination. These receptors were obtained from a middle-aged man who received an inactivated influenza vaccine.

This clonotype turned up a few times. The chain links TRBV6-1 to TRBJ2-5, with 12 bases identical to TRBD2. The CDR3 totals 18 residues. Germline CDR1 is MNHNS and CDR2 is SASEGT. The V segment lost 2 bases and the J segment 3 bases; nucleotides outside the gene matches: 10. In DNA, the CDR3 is TGTGCCAGCAGTGAATTTACCGCTAGCGGGGGGGAGGAAGAGACCCAGTACTTC. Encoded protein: CASSEFTASGGEEETQYF.

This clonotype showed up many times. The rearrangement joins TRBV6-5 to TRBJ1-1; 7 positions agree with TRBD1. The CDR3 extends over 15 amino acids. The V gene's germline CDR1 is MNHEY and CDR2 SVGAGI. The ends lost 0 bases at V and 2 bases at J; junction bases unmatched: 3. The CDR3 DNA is TGTGCCAGCAGTTACTCCGGGACAGCCAACACTGAAGCTTTCTTT. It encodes CASSYSGTANTEAFF.

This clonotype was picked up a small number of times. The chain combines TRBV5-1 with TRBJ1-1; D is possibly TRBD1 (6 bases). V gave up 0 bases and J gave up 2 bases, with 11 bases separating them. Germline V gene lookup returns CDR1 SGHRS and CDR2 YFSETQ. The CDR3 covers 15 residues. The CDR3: CASSLGDTRNTEAFF. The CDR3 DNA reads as TGCGCCAGCAGCTTGGGGGACACACGAAACACTGAAGCTTTCTTT.

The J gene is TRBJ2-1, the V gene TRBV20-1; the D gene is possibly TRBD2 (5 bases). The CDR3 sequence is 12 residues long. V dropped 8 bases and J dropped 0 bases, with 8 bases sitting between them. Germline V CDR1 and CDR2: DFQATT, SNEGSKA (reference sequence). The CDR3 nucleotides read TGCAGTAGCGGTCGCTCCTACAATGAGCAGTTCTTC. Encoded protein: CSSGRSYNEQFF.

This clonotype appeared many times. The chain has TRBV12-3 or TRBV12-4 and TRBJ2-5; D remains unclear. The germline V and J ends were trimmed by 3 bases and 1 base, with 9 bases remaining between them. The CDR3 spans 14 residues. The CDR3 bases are TGTGCCAGCAGTTTGCGACATGTCCAAGAGACCCAGTACTTC. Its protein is CASSLRHVQETQYF.

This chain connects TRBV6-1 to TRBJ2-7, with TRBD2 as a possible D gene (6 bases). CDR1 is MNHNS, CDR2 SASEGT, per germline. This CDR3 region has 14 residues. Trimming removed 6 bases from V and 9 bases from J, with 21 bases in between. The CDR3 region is CASRPGLSNTGQYF. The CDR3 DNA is TGTGCCAGCAGGCCGGGACTCTCAAACACGGGGCAGTACTTC.